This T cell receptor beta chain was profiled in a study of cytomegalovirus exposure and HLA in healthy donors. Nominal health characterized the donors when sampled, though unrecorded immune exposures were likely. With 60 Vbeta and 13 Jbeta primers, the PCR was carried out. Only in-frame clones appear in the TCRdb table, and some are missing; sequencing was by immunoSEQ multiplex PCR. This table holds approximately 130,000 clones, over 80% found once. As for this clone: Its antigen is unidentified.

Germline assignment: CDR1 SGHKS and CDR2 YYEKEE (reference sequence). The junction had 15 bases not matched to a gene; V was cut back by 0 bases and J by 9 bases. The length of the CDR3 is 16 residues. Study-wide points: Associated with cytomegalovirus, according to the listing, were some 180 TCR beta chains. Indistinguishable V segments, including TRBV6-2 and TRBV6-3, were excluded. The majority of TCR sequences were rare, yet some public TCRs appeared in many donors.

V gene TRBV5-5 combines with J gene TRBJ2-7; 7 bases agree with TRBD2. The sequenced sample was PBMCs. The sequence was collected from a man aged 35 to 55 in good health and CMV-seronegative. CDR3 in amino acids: CASSLVGGDSLCGQYF. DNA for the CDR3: TGTGCCAGCAGCTTGGTGGGGGGGGACTCATTGTGCGGGCAGTACTTC.